What follows are 14 T cell receptor beta chains derived from one specimen sequenced in a study of blood T cell repertoires in COVID-19. Generated by immunoSEQ multiplex PCR, the TCRdb table keeps only in-frame clones and is missing some. The sample holds roughly 96,000 clones; over 80% are singletons and the top ten take more than 15%. Sequenced material: peripheral blood. These receptors all come from a man of 80 years or more with acute or convalescent COVID-19.

This sequence joins TRBV28 and TRBJ2-5; 7 bases are shared with TRBD1. The ends lost 2 bases at V and 4 bases at J; junction bases unmatched: 16. CDR1 is MDHEN and CDR2 is SYDVKM in the germline V gene. CDR3 length: 18 amino acids. CDR3 loop: CASSLLLGQVVVGETQYF. DNA of the CDR3: TGTGCCAGCAGTTTACTTTTAGGACAGGTGGTAGTAGGAGAGACCCAGTACTTC.

This clone showed up just once. V and J are TRBV2 and TRBJ1-2, with D possibly matching TRBD1 (5 bases). Trimming pared 1 base from V and 6 bases from J, leaving 15 bases between. Germline values: CDR1 SNHLY, CDR2 FYNNEI. This CDR3 comprises 15 residues. The CDR3 nucleotides are TGTGCCAGCAGTGAAGGGTTTGGCAGGGCGGATGGCTACACCTTC. It encodes CASSEGFGRADGYTF. Full variable domain (outside the CDR3, taken from reference TRBV2 and TRBJ1-2): EPEVTQTPSHQVTQMGQEVILRCVPISNHLYFYWYRQILGQKVEFLVSFYNNEISEKSEIFDDQFSVERPDGSNFTLKIRSTKLEDSAMYFCASSEGFGRADGYTFGSGTRLTVV.

J is TRBJ2-1 and V is TRBV10-3; D gene ambiguous. Trimming took off 5 bases at V and 0 bases at J, with 14 bases between the two ends. Germline CDR1 ENHRY, CDR2 SYGVKD. This CDR3 is built from 16 residues. The CDR3 DNA follows: TGTGCCATCAGTCAGCGACCTCAAAGCTCCTACAATGAGCAGTTCTTC. Its translation: CAISQRPQSSYNEQFF.

The rearrangement joins TRBV30 to TRBJ1-2; D is unclear. The CDR3 is 14 amino acids. Trimming pared 2 bases from V and 3 bases from J, leaving 13 bases between. CDR1 and CDR2 (germline): GTSNPN, SVGIG (reference sequence). The CDR3 region has the DNA TGTGCCTGGAGTCCTCCTGGGAGCGACTATGGCTACACCTTC. Amino acid sequence: CAWSPPGSDYGYTF.

This clone showed up just a few times. The chain joins TRBV28 to TRBJ1-5; the match to TRBD1 covers 7 bases. Germline values: CDR1 MDHEN, CDR2 SYDVKM. The CDR3 totals 16 residues. The V gene end was trimmed by 5 bases and the J gene end by 0 bases; junction bases not matched to a gene: 7. CDR3 amino acids: CASSPQQGPSNQPQHF. Written as DNA, the CDR3 is TGTGCCAGCAGTCCACAACAGGGGCCTAGCAATCAGCCCCAGCATTTT.

V usage is TRBV19 and J usage is TRBJ1-4, with 8 bases that match TRBD1. The CDR3 is 16 amino acids. V lost 1 base, J lost 11 bases, and 12 bases stayed unmatched. Germline assignment: CDR1 LNHDA and CDR2 SQIVND (reference sequence). In DNA, the CDR3 is TGTGCCAGTAGTATAGCTCAGGGGGCTATCCCCACTAAACTGTTTTTT. This gives the protein CASSIAQGAIPTKLFF.

The chain joins TRBV5-8 to TRBJ1-2; D is undetermined. Germline assignment: CDR1 SGHTS and CDR2 YDEGEE. This CDR3 has 12 residues. The V gene lost 4 bases and the J gene lost 5 bases, with 9 bases spanning the gap. The CDR3, as DNA: TGTGCCAGCAGCCTCCTAACTTATGGCTACACCTTC. Amino acids: CASSLLTYGYTF.

The chain joins TRBV11-2 to TRBJ1-4; 9 bases map to TRBD1. This CDR3 has 15 amino acids. V was clipped by 5 bases and J by 7 bases; unmatched bases: 8. From germline, CDR1 is SGHAT and CDR2 FQNNGV. The CDR3: CASSPTGGAGEKLFF. The CDR3 coding sequence is TGTGCCAGCAGCCCCACAGGGGGCGCGGGTGAAAAACTGTTTTTT.

The chain is built from TRBV6-5 and TRBJ1-1; 7 bases fit TRBD1. J gave up 4 bases and V 2 bases, and 4 bases lay outside the gene matches. The CDR3 loop spans 14 amino acids. CDR1 is MNHEY and CDR2 is SVGAGI in the germline V gene. The CDR3: CASSYDRVSTEAFF. In nucleotides, the CDR3 is TGTGCCAGCAGTTACGACAGGGTGAGCACTGAAGCTTTCTTT.

The genes are TRBV5-1 and TRBJ1-6; 11 nucleotides match TRBD1. J was trimmed by 10 bases and V by 4 bases; bases with no gene match: 22. Looked up from germline, CDR1 is SGHRS and CDR2 is YFSETQ. The CDR3 runs 20 residues. CDR3 bases: TGCGCCAGCAGCGGAAATGCAGGACAGGGGGCTCCCGGTCGTGGCTCACCCCTCCACTTT. Its protein product is CASSGNAGQGAPGRGSPLHF.

This rearrangement joins TRBV19 to TRBJ1-6; the D gene is possibly TRBD1 (6 bases). Trimming pared 8 bases from V and 7 bases from J, leaving 15 bases between. The CDR3 covers 14 residues. Germline-derived CDR1 and CDR2 are LNHDA and SQIVND (reference sequence). The CDR3: CASGALDRNSPLHF. DNA of the CDR3: TGTGCCAGTGGCGCCTTGGACAGAAATTCACCCCTCCACTTT.

The chain links TRBV5-4 to TRBJ1-1; D is uncertain. V lost 0 bases and J 4 bases, leaving 13 bases between the germline ends. This CDR3 is built from 15 residues. Germline CDR1 is SGHNT and CDR2 is YYREEE (reference sequence). The CDR3: CASSLEGRRGTEAFF. For the CDR3, the DNA is TGTGCCAGCAGCTTGGAAGGACGCCGGGGCACTGAAGCTTTCTTT.

This clone was counted only a few times. The rearrangement links TRBV7-9 to TRBJ1-1; D may be TRBD1 (5 bases). The CDR3 is 17 residues long. Between the trimmed V and J ends, which lost 3 bases and 0 bases, there was a span of 17 bases. Germline V lookup: CDR1 SEHNR, CDR2 FQNEAQ (reference sequence). The CDR3 loop is CASSFSTGTGMNTEAFF. CDR3 coding DNA: TGTGCCAGCAGCTTCAGCACAGGAACAGGTATGAACACTGAAGCTTTCTTT. Full variable domain (missing parts from reference TRBV7-9 and TRBJ1-1): DTGVSQNPRHKITKRGQNVTFRCDPISEHNRLYWYRQTLGQGPEFLTYFQNEAQLEKSRLLSDRFSAERPKGSFSTLEIQRTEQGDSAMYLCASSFSTGTGMNTEAFFGQGTRLTVV.

This clone was seen a few times. The V gene is TRBV7-9, the J gene TRBJ1-1; D perhaps matches TRBD1 (6 bases). Germline values: CDR1 SEHNR, CDR2 FQNEAQ (reference sequence). This CDR3 is 15 amino acids long. V gave up 1 base and J gave up 0 bases, with 9 bases separating them. As DNA, the CDR3 is TGTGCCAGCAGCTTAGAGGGACAAGTGAACACTGAAGCTTTCTTT. It codes for CASSLEGQVNTEAFF.